These T cell receptor beta chains were read from a single sample in a study of control samples from healthy donors and cancer patients. Profiling relied on immunoSEQ multiplex PCR, and the TCRdb table lists in-frame clones only, not all of them. The sample lists about 51,000 clones; 80% were seen once. Sequences were obtained from blood. The receptors stem from a man aged 65-85 years in good health. CDR3s include the opening cysteine and the closing phenylalanine or tryptophan. The order of the fields is clone size, J gene, V gene, D gene, CDR3 DNA, CDR3 protein. D genes are given only for firm matches. Clone size, where shown, is once, few, many, or a class for clones that have expanded.

NA	TRBJ1-2	TRBV3-1/TRBV3-2	TRBD1	TGTGCCAGCAGCCAGGGGACAGGGAGAGGCTACACCTTC	CASSQGTGRGYTF
NA	TRBJ1-6	TRBV2	TRBD1	TGTGCCAGCAGGGGGGGGCAGGGGGCTTCGAGTCGCCCCCTCCACTTT	CASRGGQGASSRPLHF
NA	TRBJ2-1	TRBV27	NA	TGTGCCAGCAGGCCGGGTCCCTCCTACAATGAGCAGTTCTTC	CASRPGPSYNEQFF
few	TRBJ1-1	TRBV11-3	NA	TGTGCCAGCAGCCACTCTTGGGTCACTGAAGCTTTCTTT	CASSHSWVTEAFF
NA	TRBJ2-3	TRBV4-2	NA	TGTGCCAGCAGCCAAGATTACAGCACAGATACGCAGTATTTT	CASSQDYSTDTQYF
NA	TRBJ2-7	TRBV30	NA	TGTGCCTGGAGTGTAACCGGGACTCCCTACGAGCAGTACTTC	CAWSVTGTPYEQYF
medium-sized	TRBJ1-6	TRBV2	TRBD1	TGTGCCAGCAGGGGGGTGCAGGGGGCTTCGAGTCGCCCCCTCCACTTT	CASRGVQGASSRPLHF
once	TRBJ1-1	TRBV9	NA	TGTGCCAGCAGCGTAGAAGGGGGGACTGAAGCTTTCTTT	CASSVEGGTEAFF
medium-sized	TRBJ1-5	TRBV28	NA	TGTGCCAGCAGTTTAAGAAGGGGCGCTCAGCCCCAGCATTTT	CASSLRRGAQPQHF
NA	TRBJ1-4	TRBV6-1	NA	TGTGCCAGCAGTGAACTGGTACAGGAAAAACTGTTTTTT	CASSELVQEKLFF
medium-sized	TRBJ2-7	TRBV6-2/TRBV6-3	TRBD2	TGTGCCAGCAGTTACGGGACTAGCGCCTACGAGCAGTACTTC	CASSYGTSAYEQYF
once	TRBJ2-1	TRBV9	NA	TGTGCCAGCAGCGTAGCTACAGTGTACAATGAGCAGTTCTTC	CASSVATVYNEQFF
once	TRBJ1-1	TRBV11-2	TRBD1	TGTGCCAGCAGCGTACAACAGGGGGCTTGGACTGAAGCTTTCTTT	CASSVQQGAWTEAFF